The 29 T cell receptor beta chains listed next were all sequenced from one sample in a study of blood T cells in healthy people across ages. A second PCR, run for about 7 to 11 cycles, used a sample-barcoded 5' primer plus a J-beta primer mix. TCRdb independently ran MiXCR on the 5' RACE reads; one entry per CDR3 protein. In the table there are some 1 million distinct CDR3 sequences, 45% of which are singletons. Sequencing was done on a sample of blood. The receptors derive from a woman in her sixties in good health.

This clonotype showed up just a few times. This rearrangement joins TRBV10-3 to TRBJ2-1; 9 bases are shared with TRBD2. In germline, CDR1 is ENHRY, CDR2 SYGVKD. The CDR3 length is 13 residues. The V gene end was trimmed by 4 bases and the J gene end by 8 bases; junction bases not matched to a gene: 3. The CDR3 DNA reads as TGTGCCATCAGTGGGGCGGGAGGGGATGAGCAGTTCTTC. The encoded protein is CAISGAGGDEQFF.

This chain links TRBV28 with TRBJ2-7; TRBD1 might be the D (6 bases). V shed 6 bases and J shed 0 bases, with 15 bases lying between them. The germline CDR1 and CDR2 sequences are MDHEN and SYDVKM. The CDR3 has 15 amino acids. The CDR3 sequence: CASRKRQAYSYEQYF. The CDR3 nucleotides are TGTGCCAGCAGAAAAAGACAGGCCTACTCCTACGAGCAGTACTTC.

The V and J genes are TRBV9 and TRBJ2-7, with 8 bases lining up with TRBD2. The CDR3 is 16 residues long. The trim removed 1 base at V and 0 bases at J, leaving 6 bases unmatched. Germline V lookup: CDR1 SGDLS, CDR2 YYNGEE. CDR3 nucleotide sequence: TGTGCCAGCAGCGTAAGTACTAGCGGAAACTCCTACGAGCAGTACTTC. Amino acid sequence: CASSVSTSGNSYEQYF. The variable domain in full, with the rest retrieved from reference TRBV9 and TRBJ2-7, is DSGVTQTPKHLITATGQRVTLRCSPRSGDLSVYWYQQSLDQGLQFLIQYYNGEERAKGNILERFSAQQFPDLHSELNLSSLELGDSALYFCASSVSTSGNSYEQYFGPGTRLTVT.

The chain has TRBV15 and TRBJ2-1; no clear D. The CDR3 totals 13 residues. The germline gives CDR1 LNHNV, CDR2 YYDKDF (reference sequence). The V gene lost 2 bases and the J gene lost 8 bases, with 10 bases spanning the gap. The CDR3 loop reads CATSRPPVDEQFF. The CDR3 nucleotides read TGTGCCACCAGCAGACCTCCTGTAGATGAGCAGTTCTTC.

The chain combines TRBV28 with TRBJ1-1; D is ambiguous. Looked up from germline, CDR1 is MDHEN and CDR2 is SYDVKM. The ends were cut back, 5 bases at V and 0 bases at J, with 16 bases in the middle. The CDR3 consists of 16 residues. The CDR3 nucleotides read TGTGCCAGCAGTGATCAGCTGGGGATCATGAACACTGAAGCTTTCTTT. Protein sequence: CASSDQLGIMNTEAFF.

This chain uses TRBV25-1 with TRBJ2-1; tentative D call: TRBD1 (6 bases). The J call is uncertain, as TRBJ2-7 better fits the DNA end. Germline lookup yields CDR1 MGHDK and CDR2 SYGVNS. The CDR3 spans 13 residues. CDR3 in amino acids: CASSGQSYNGQYF. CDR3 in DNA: TGTGCCAGCAGCGGACAGTCCTACAATGGGCAGTACTTC.

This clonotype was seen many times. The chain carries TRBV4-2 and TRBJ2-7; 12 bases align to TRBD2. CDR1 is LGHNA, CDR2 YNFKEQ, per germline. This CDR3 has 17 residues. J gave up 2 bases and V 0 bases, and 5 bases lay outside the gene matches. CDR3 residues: CASSQEASGRAPYEQYF. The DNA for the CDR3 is TGTGCCAGCAGCCAAGAGGCTAGCGGGAGGGCCCCCTACGAGCAGTACTTC.

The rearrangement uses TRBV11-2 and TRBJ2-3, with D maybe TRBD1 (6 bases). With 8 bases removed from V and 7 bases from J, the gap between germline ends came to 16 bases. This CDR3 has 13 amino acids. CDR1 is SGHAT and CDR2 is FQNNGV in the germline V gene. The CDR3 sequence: CASQTTGPNTQYF. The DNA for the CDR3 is TGTGCCAGCCAGACTACAGGGCCTAATACGCAGTATTTT.

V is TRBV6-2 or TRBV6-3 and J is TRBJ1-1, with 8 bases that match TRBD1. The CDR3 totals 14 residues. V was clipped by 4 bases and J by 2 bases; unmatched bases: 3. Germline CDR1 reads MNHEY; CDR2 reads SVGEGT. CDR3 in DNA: TGTGCCAGCAGTTTTCAGGGGGCAAACACTGAAGCTTTCTTT. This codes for CASSFQGANTEAFF.

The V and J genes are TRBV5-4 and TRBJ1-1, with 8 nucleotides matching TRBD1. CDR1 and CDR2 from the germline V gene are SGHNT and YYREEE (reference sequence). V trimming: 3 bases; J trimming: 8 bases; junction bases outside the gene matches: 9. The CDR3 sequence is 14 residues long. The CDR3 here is CASSSGQGLWEAFF. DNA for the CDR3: TGTGCCAGCAGCTCCGGACAGGGCTTGTGGGAAGCTTTCTTT. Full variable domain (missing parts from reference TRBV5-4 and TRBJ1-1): ETGVTQSPTHLIKTRGQQVTLRCSSQSGHNTVSWYQQALGQGPQFIFQYYREEENGRGNFPPRFSGLQFPNYSSELNVNALELDDSALYLCASSSGQGLWEAFFGQGTRLTVV.

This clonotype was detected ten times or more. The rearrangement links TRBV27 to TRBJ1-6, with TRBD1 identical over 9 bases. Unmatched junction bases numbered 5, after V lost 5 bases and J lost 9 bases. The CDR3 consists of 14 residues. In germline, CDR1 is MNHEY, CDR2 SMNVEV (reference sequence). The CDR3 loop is CASSLGTGRSPLHF. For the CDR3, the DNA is TGTGCCAGCAGTCTCGGGACAGGGCGTTCACCCCTCCACTTT.

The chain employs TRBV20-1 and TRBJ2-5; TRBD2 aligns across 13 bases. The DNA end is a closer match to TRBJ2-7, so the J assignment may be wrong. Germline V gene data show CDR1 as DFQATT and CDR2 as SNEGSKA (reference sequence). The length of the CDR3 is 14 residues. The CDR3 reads CSTTLGTSGTEQYF. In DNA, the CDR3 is TGCAGTACTACACTGGGGACTAGCGGGACCGAGCAGTACTTC.

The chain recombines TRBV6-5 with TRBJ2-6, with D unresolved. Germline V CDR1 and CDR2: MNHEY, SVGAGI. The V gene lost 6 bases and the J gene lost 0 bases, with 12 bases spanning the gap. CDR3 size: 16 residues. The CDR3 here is CASSLGMSSGANVLTF. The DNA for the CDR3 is TGTGCCAGCAGCCTAGGGATGAGCTCTGGGGCCAACGTCCTGACTTTC.

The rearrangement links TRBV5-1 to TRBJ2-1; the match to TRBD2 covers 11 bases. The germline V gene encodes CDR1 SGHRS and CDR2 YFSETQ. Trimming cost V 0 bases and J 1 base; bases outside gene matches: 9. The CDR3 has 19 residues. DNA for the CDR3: TGCGCCAGCAGCTTGGGGTGGACTAGCGGGTTGGGGTCCTACAATGAGCAGTTCTTC. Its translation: CASSLGWTSGLGSYNEQFF.

The CDR3 DNA sequence: TGTGCCAGCGGGGCTAACTATGGCTACACCTTC. Residues: CASGANYGYTF. The chain links TRBV6-1 to TRBJ1-2; D not certain. Trimming took off 8 bases at V and 0 bases at J, with 4 bases between the two ends. The CDR3 contains 11 residues. Germline loops: CDR1 MNHNS, CDR2 SASEGT.

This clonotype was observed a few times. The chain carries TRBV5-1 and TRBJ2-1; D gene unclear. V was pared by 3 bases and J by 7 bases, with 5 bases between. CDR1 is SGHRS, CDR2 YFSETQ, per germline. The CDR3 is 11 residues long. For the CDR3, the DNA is TGCGCCAGCAGCTGGGTGAATGAGCAGTTCTTC. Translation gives CASSWVNEQFF.

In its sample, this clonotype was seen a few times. DNA of the CDR3: TGCAGTGCTAGCGCAACCGGACTTGAAGCTTTCTTT. It specifies CSASATGLEAFF. The chain couples TRBV20-1 to TRBJ1-1, with D unclear. This CDR3 comprises 12 residues. The V gene lost 3 bases and the J gene lost 7 bases, with 12 bases spanning the gap. CDR1 and CDR2 from the germline V gene are DFQATT and SNEGSKA (reference sequence).

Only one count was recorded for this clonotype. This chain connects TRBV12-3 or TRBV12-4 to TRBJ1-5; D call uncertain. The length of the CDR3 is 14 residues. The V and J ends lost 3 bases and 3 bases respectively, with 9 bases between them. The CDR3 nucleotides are TGTGCCAGCAGTTTCTACGGGAACAATCAGCCCCAGCATTTT. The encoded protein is CASSFYGNNQPQHF.

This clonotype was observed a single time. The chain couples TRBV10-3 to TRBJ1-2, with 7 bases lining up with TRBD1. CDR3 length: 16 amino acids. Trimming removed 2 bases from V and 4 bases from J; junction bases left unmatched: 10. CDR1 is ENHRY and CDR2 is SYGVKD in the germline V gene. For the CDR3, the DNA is TGTGCCATCAGTGAGCGCGGACAGGACGGTTCCTATGGCTACACCTTC. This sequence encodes CAISERGQDGSYGYTF.

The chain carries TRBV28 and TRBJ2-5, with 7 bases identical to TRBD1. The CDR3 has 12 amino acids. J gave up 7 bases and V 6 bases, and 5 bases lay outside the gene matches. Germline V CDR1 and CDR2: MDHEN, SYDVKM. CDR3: CASSRQGGTQYF. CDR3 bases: TGTGCCAGCAGCCGACAGGGTGGGACCCAGTACTTC.

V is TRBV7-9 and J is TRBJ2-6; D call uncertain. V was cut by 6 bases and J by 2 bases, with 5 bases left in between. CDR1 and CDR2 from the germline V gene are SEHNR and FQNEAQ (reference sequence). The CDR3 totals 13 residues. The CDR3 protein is CASRGTGANVLTF. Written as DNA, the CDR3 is TGTGCCAGCAGGGGCACTGGGGCCAACGTCCTGACTTTC. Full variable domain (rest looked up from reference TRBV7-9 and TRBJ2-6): DTGVSQNPRHKITKRGQNVTFRCDPISEHNRLYWYRQTLGQGPEFLTYFQNEAQLEKSRLLSDRFSAERPKGSFSTLEIQRTEQGDSAMYLCASRGTGANVLTFGAGSRLTVL.

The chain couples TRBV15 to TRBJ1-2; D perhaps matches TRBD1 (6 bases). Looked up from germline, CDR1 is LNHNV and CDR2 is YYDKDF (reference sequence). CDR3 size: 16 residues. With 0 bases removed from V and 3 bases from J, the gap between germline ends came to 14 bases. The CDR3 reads CATSRDRAGGDYGYTF. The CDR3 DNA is TGTGCCACCAGCAGAGATAGGGCGGGGGGCGACTATGGCTACACCTTC.

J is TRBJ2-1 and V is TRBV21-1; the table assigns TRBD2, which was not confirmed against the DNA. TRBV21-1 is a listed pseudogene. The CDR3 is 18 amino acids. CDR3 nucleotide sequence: TGTGCCAGCAGCAAAATAACTAGCGGGAGGGCCTGGTACAATGAGCAGTTCTTC. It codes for CASSKITSGRAWYNEQFF.

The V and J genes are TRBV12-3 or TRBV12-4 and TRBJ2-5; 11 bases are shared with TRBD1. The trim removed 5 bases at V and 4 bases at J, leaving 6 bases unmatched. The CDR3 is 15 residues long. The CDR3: CASSQGQGVRETQYF. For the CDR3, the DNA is TGTGCCAGCAGTCAGGGACAGGGGGTTCGAGAGACCCAGTACTTC.

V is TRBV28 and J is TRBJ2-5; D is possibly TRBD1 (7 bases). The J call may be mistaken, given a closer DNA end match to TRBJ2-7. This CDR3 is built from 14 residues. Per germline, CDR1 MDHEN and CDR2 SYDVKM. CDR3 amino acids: CASSPISQGGEQYF. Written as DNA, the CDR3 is TGTGCCAGCAGTCCCATCTCCCAGGGGGGCGAGCAGTACTTC.

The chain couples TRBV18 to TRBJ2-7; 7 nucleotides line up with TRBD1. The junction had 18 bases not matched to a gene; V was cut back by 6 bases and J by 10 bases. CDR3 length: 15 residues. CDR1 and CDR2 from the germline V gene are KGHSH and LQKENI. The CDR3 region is CASSYTGEPQEAQYF. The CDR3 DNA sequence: TGTGCCAGCTCTTACACAGGGGAGCCACAAGAGGCCCAGTACTTC.

The CDR3 DNA sequence: TGTGCCAGCAGCTTTACACGGTCCTACAATGAGCAGTTCTTC. It specifies CASSFTRSYNEQFF. V is TRBV7-3 and J is TRBJ2-1; D is ambiguous. This CDR3 is 14 amino acids long. V shed 3 bases and J shed 1 base, with 7 bases lying between them. Germline CDR1 is SGHTA and CDR2 is FQGTGA.

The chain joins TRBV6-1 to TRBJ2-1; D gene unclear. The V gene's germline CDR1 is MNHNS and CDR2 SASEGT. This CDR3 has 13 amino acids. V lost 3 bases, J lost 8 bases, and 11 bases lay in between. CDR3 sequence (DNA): TGTGCCAGCAGTGATAGTGATTTGGATGAGCAGTTCTTC. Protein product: CASSDSDLDEQFF.

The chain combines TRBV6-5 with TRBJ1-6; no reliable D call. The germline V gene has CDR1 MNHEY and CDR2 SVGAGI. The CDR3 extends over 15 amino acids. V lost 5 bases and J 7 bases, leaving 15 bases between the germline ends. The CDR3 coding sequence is TGTGCCAGCAGTAGGAAGGGTTTATGGAATTCACCCCTCCACTTT. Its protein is CASSRKGLWNSPLHF.